The sequence of this T cell receptor (beta chain) was determined in a study of shared clonotypes between healthy human individuals. At the level of the study: Three plates were used per donor for CD4 naive, three for CD4 memory, two for CD8 naive and one for CD8 memory.

Overall study findings and caveats: At large depth, rarefaction still showed sorted-subset sequencing to be incomplete. Larger estimated richness was generally recorded for naive subsets relative to memory subsets.

Naive-designated CD8 cells lacked CD45RO, were positively enriched for CCR7, and omitted terminally differentiated effector memory CD45RA+ cells. About this clone itself: The antigen is unknown.

The protocol was immunoSEQ multiplex PCR, while the TCRdb copy is restricted to in-frame clones and leaves out a portion. Among more than 2 million clones listed, just over 90% were seen once. CDR3 size: 15 residues. Germline CDR1 reads SGHDN; CDR2 reads FVKESK. With 2 bases removed from V and 0 bases from J, the gap between germline ends came to 10 bases. This TCR came from a man younger than 30 in good health. Some clones in this sample may be carry-over from other donors' samples. The rearrangement joins TRBV14 to TRBJ1-2, with D unclear. Sample: naive CD8+ T cells from PBMCs. The DNA for the CDR3 is TGTGCCAGCAGCCAATTTCCGGTTACTAACTATGGCTACACCTTC. This gives the protein CASSQFPVTNYGYTF.